This T cell receptor beta chain was sequenced during a study of neoadjuvant anti-PD-1 for oral cavity cancer. About the study: Non-progressing patients received a fourth nivolumab dose near day 43, then surgery on days 50-56.

Overall study findings and caveats: After neoadjuvant nivolumab, PBMC T cell clonality was significantly higher in non-responders than responders.

Germline CDR1 SGHTS, CDR2 YDEGEE. This CDR3 comprises 19 residues. Trimming left V 4 bases short and J 5 bases short, with 27 bases between. On this clone itself: Its antigen is not identified.

Six replicates per PBMC sample, mostly from about 460 ng of genomic DNA. Assay used: immunoSEQ multiplex PCR; TCRdb lists only in-frame clones, some missing. Of approximately 35,000 clones in the sample, just under 90% were seen once. The rearrangement uses TRBV5-8 and TRBJ2-2; D remains ambiguous. This TCR came from a person aged 35-79 years with oral cavity squamous cell carcinoma. The material sequenced was PBMCs, taken before nivolumab (anti-PD-1) treatment. The DNA of the CDR3 is TGTGCCAGCAGCCGTCCTGGGCCCGCTTCTCATAGGGTTACCGGGGAGCTGTTTTTT. Protein sequence: CASSRPGPASHRVTGELFF.